This T cell receptor beta chain stems from a study of cytomegalovirus exposure and HLA in healthy donors. Germline V gives CDR1 SEHNR, CDR2 FQNEAQ (reference sequence). The CDR3 is 16 amino acids. Trimming shortened V by 3 bases and J by 0 bases, and 14 bases separated the two germline ends. The PCR made use of 60 Vbeta and 13 Jbeta primers. Using immunoSEQ multiplex PCR, the repertoire was profiled, and TCRdb retains in-frame clones only, with some absent. The sample holds tens of thousands of clones, around 77% seen once. The clonotype comes from a male donor in good health and CMV-seropositive. The chain links TRBV7-9 to TRBJ1-2; tentative D call: TRBD1 (5 bases). Sequences were obtained from PBMCs. As DNA, the CDR3 is TGTGCCAGCAGCTTCTTAGGGGCCGTCTCTAACTATGGCTACACCTTC. This translates into CASSFLGAVSNYGYTF.